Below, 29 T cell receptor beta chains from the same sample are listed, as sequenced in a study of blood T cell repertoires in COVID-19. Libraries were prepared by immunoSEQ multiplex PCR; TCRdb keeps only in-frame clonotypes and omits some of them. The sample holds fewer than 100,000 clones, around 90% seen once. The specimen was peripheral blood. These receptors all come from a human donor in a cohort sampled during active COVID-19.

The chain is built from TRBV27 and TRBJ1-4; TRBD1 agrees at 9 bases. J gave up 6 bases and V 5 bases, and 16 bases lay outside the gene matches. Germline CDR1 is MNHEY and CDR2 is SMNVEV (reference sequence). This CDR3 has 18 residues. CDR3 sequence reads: CASSTLGQGRNLDEKLFF. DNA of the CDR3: TGTGCCAGCAGTACCTTAGGACAGGGGAGGAACTTAGATGAAAAACTGTTTTTT.

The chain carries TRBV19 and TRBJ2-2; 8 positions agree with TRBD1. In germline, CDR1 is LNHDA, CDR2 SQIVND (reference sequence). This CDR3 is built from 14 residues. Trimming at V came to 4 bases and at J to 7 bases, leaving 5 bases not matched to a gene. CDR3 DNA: TGTGCCAGTAGTAAAAGGACAGGGAACGGGGAGCTGTTTTTT. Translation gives CASSKRTGNGELFF.

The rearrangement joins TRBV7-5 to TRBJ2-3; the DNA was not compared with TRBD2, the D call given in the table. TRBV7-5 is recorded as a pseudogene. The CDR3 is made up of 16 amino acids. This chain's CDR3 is CARSLAQRDSTDTQYF. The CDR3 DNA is TGTGCCAGAAGCCTAGCCCAGCGGGATTCAACAGATACGCAGTATTTT.

The CDR3 bases are TGTGCCAGCAGTACCGGGACAGGGGGTTCACCCCTCCACTTT. Protein product: CASSTGTGGSPLHF. V is TRBV9 and J is TRBJ1-6; the match to TRBD1 covers 11 bases. Germline CDR1 is SGDLS and CDR2 is YYNGEE. Germline trimming cut 5 bases from V and 9 bases from J; bases unmatched to any gene: 4. This CDR3 spans 14 amino acids.

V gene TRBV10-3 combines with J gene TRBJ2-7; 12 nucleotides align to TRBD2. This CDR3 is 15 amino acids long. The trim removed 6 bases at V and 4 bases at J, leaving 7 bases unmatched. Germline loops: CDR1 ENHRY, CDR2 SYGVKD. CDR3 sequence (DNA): TGTGCCATCAGCGACCGGACTAGCGGGACTTACGAGCAGTACTTC. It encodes CAISDRTSGTYEQYF.

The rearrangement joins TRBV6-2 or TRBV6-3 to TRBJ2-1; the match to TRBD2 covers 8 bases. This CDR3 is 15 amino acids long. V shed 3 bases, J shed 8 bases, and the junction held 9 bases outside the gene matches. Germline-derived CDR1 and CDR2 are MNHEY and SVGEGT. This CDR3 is CASSYPGTSRDEQFF. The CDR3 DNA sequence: TGTGCCAGCAGTTATCCCGGGACTAGTCGCGATGAGCAGTTCTTC.

CDR3 sequence: CAISGDRTNEKLFF. For the CDR3, the DNA is TGTGCCATCAGTGGGGACAGAACTAATGAAAAACTGTTTTTT. V gene TRBV10-3 combines with J gene TRBJ1-4; 7 bases are a match to TRBD1. The V gene's germline CDR1 is ENHRY and CDR2 SYGVKD. V lost 4 bases, J lost 1 base, and 0 bases stayed unmatched. CDR3 length: 14 amino acids.

The CDR3 spells CASSIDTRVEAFF. The CDR3 DNA reads TGTGCCAGTAGTATAGATACCAGGGTCGAAGCTTTCTTT. V is TRBV19 and J is TRBJ1-1, with D perhaps TRBD1 (5 bases). The CDR3 loop spans 13 amino acids. V was clipped by 0 bases and J by 8 bases, with 10 bases between them. Germline CDR1 and CDR2: LNHDA and SQIVND (reference sequence). The full variable domain, rest sourced from reference TRBV19 and TRBJ1-1, is DGGITQSPKYLFRKEGQNVTLSCEQNLNHDAMYWYRQDPGQGLRLIYYSQIVNDFQKGDIAEGYSVSREKKESFPLTVTSAQKNPTAFYLCASSIDTRVEAFFGQGTRLTVV.

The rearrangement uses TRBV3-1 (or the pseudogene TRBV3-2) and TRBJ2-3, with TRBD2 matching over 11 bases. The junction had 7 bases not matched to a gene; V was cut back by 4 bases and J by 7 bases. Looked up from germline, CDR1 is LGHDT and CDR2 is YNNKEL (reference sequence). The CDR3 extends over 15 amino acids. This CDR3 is CASSRPSGGRYTQYF. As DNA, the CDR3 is TGTGCCAGCAGCCGCCCTAGCGGGGGGAGGTATACGCAGTATTTT.

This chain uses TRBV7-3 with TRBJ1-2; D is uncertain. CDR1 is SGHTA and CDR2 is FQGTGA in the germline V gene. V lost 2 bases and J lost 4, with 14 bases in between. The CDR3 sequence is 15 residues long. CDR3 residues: CASSLSPGQSYGYTF. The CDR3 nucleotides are TGTGCCAGCAGCTTATCTCCTGGGCAGAGCTATGGCTACACCTTC.

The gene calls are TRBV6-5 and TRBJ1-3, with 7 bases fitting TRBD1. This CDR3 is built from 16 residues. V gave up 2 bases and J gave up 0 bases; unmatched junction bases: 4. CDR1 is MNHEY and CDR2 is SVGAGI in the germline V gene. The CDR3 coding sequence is TGTGCCAGCAGTTACGGGGACAGTCACTCTGGAAACACCATATATTTT. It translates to CASSYGDSHSGNTIYF.

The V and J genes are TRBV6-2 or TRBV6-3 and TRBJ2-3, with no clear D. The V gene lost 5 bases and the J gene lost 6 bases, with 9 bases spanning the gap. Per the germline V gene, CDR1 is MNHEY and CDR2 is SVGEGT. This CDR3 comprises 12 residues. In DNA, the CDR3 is TGTGCCAGCAGTCGAGGCCTGGATACGCAGTATTTT. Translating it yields CASSRGLDTQYF.

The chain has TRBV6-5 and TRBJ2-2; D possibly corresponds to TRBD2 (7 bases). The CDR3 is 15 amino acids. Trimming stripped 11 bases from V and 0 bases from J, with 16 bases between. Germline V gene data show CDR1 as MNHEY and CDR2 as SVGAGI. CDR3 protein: CASWAGAANTGELFF. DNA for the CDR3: TGTGCCTCCTGGGCGGGGGCCGCGAACACCGGGGAGCTGTTTTTT.

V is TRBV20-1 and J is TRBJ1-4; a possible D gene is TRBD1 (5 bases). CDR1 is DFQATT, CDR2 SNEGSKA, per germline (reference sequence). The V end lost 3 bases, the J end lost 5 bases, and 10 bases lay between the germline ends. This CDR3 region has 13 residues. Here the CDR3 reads CSASQGVNEKLFF. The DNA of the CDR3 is TGCAGTGCTAGTCAAGGGGTGAATGAAAAACTGTTTTTT.

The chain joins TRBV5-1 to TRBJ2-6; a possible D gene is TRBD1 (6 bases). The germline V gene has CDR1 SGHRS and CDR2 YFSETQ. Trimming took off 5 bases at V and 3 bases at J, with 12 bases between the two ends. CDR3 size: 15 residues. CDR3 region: CASSSTGFGANVLTF. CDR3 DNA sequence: TGCGCCAGCAGTTCCACAGGGTTTGGGGCCAACGTCCTGACTTTC.

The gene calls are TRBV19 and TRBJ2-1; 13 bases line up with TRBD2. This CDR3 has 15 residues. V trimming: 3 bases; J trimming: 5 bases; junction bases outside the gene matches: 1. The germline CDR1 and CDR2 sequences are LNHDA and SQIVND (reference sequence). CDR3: CASSIGLAGDNEQFF. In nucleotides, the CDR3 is TGTGCCAGTAGTATTGGACTAGCGGGGGACAATGAGCAGTTCTTC.

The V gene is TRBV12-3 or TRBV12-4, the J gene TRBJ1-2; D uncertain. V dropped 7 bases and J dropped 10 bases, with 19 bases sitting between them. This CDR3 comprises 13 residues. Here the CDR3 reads CASTLGSLRLYTF. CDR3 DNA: TGTGCCAGCACCCTGGGGAGCCTTCGTCTCTACACCTTC.

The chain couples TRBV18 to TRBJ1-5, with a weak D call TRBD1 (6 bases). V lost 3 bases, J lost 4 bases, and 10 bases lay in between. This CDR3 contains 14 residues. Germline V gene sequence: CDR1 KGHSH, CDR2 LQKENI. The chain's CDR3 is CASSPTQGNQPQHF. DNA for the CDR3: TGTGCCAGCTCACCCACACAGGGTAATCAGCCCCAGCATTTT.

The CDR3 sequence: CASSITAGGYEQYF. The CDR3 DNA reads TGTGCCAGTAGTATCACCGCGGGGGGGTACGAGCAGTACTTC. V gene TRBV19 combines with J gene TRBJ2-7; TRBD2 aligns across 9 bases. Germline V gene data show CDR1 as LNHDA and CDR2 as SQIVND (reference sequence). Trimming removed 3 bases from V and 4 bases from J; junction bases left unmatched: 4. CDR3 size: 14 residues.

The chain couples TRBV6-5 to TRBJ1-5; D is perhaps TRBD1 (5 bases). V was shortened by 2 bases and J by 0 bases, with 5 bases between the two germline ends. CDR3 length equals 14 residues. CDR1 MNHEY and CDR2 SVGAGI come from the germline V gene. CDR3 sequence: CASSYTGSNQPQHF. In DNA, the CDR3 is TGTGCCAGCAGTTACACAGGTAGCAATCAGCCCCAGCATTTT.

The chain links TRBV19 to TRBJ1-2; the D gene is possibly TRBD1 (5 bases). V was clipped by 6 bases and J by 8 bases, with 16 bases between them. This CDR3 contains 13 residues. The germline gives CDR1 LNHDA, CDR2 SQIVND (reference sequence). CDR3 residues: CASRPGGLGGYTF. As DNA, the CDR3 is TGTGCCAGTAGGCCGGGGGGACTGGGAGGCTACACCTTC.

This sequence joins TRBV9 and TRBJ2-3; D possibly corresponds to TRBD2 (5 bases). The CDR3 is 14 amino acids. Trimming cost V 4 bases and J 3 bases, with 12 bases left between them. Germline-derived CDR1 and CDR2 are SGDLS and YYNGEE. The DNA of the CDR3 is TGTGCCAGCAGCCCTCAAGGCGGGACAGATACGCAGTATTTT. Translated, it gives CASSPQGGTDTQYF. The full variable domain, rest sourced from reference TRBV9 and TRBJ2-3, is DSGVTQTPKHLITATGQRVTLRCSPRSGDLSVYWYQQSLDQGLQFLIQYYNGEERAKGNILERFSAQQFPDLHSELNLSSLELGDSALYFCASSPQGGTDTQYFGPGTRLTVL.

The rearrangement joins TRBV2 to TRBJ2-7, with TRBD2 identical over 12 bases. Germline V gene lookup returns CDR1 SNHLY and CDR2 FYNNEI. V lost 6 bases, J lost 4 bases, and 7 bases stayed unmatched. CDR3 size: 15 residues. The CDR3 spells CASRRTSGILYEQYF. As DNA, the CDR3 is TGTGCCAGCAGGAGGACTAGCGGGATTCTATACGAGCAGTACTTC.

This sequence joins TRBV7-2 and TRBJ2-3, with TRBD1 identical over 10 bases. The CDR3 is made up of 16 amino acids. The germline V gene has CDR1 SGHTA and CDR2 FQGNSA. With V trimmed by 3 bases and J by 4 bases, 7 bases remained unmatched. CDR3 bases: TGTGCCAGCAGCTTTAGACAGGGGGCCATCCCAGATACGCAGTATTTT. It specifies CASSFRQGAIPDTQYF.

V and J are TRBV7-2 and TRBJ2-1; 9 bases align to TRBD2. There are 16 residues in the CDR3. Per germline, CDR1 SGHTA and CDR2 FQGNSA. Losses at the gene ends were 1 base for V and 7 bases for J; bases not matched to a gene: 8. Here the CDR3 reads CASSLVGGRARNEQFF. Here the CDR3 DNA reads TGTGCCAGCAGCTTAGTCGGCGGGAGGGCCCGAAATGAGCAGTTCTTC.

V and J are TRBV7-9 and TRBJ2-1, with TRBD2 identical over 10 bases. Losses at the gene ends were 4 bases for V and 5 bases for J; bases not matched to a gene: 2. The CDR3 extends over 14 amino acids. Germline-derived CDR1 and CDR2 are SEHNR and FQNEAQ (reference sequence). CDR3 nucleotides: TGTGCCAGCAGCTCAACTAGCGGGGACAATGAGCAGTTCTTC. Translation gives CASSSTSGDNEQFF.

The CDR3 is CASSQGGVPTGELFF. Written as DNA, the CDR3 is TGTGCCAGCTCACAAGGCGGGGTCCCCACCGGGGAGCTGTTTTTT. The rearrangement joins TRBV18 to TRBJ2-2; D possibly corresponds to TRBD2 (6 bases). The CDR3 consists of 15 residues. Germline-derived CDR1 and CDR2 are KGHSH and LQKENI. The V gene lost 4 bases and the J gene lost 4 bases, with 13 bases spanning the gap.

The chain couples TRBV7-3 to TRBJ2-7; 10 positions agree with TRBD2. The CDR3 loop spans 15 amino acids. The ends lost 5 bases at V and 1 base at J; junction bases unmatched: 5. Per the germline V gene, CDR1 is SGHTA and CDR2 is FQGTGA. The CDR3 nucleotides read TGTGCCAGCAGCATAGCGGGGGGCCCATCCTACGAGCAGTACTTC. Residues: CASSIAGGPSYEQYF.

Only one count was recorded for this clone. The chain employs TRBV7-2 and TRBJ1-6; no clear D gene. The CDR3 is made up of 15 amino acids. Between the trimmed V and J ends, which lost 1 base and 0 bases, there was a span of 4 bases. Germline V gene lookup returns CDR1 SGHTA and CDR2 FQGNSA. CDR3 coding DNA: TGTGCCAGCAGCTTAGTTAGCTCCTATAATTCACCCCTCCACTTT. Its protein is CASSLVSSYNSPLHF.